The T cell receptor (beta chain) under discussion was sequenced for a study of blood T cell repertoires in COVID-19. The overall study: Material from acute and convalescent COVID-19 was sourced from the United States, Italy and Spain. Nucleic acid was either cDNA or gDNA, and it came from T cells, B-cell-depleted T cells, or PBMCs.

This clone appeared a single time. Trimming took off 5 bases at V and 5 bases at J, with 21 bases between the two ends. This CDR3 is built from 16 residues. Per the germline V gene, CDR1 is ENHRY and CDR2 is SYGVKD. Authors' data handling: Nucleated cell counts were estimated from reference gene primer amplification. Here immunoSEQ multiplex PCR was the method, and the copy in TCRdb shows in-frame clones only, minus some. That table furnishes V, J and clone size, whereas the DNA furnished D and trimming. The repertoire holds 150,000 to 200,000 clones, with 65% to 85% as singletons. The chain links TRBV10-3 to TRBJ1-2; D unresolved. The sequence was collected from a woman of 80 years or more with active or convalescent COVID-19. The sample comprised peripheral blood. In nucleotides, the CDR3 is TGTGCCATCAGTCCCCAGCGAGGGTGGGGTGTATATGGCTACACCTTC. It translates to CAISPQRGWGVYGYTF.